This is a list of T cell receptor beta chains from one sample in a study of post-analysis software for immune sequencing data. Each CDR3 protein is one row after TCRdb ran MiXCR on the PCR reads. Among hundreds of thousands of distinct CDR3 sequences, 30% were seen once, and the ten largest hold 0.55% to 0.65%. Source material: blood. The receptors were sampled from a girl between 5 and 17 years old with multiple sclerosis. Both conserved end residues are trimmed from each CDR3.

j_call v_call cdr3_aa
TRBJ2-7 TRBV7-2 ASSLEPSGSYEQY
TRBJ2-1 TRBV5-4 ASSSLYNEQF
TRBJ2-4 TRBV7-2 ASSPLNLGNIQY
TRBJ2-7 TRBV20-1 SARASRSYEQY
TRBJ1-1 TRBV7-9 ASREEGEAF
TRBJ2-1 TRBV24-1 ATSDPVRAYNEQF
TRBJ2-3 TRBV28 ASSPSPGAGGRYDTQY
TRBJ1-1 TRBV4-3 ASSRQWGMNTEAF
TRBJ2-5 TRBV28 ASSSEEGAHNEQY
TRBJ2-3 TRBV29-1 SVRPGRADTQY
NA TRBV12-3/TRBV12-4 ASSLSNSGTGKETQY
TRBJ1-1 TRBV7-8 ATLLGEGTEAF